Included here is one T cell receptor beta chain sequence, with context. Antigen unknown. Blood was drawn once per donor, and each sample measured under 3 ml. Whole-blood RNA isolation (total RNA) proceeded without T cell sorting. The sample is drawn from a study of monozygotic twins with inflammatory bowel disease. Whole-study findings and limits: Twins with IBD were found to have lower TCRbeta diversity (inverse Simpson) than healthy co-twins. With others, IBD patients shared fewer clonotypes than healthy twins did, especially with disease activity.

Using the 5' RACE reads, TCRdb records one entry per CDR3 protein without DNA. The sample totals approximately 400,000 distinct CDR3 sequences. Per germline, CDR1 LGHDT and CDR2 YNNKEL (reference sequence). This CDR3 has 13 amino acids. V gene TRBV3-1 combines with J gene TRBJ1-2; TCRdb calls TRBD1, which cannot be checked without DNA. The sequence was collected from a human donor with ulcerative colitis or Crohn's disease, or a healthy co-twin of an affected twin (not recorded which). The sequencing input was blood. This chain's CDR3 is CASSHPGHNGYTF.